The present entry profiles one T cell receptor beta chain with its context. The record originates from a study of cytomegalovirus exposure and HLA in healthy donors. CDR3 size: 14 residues. V shed 8 bases and J shed 0 bases, with 15 bases lying between them. Germline CDR1 GTSNPN, CDR2 SVGIG (reference sequence). The PCR made use of 60 Vbeta and 13 Jbeta primers. Here immunoSEQ multiplex PCR was the method, and the copy in TCRdb shows in-frame clones only, minus some. Of roughly 180,000 clones in the sample, about four fifths were seen once. The clonotype originates from a male donor in good health and CMV-seronegative. Sample: PBMCs. The chain recombines TRBV30 with TRBJ2-3; D might be TRBD1 (5 bases). The CDR3 DNA reads as TGTGCCGGGCTAACAGGTGGGAGCACAGATACGCAGTATTTT. This encodes CAGLTGGSTDTQYF.